This T cell receptor beta chain stems from a study of blood T cell repertoires in COVID-19. The V segment lost 4 bases and the J segment 7 bases; nucleotides outside the gene matches: 14. The CDR3 is made up of 17 amino acids. The germline CDR1 and CDR2 sequences are SGHTA and FQGTGA. In the source study's methods: Estimation of nucleated cell counts was performed using reference gene primer amplification. Assay used: immunoSEQ multiplex PCR; TCRdb lists only in-frame clones, some missing. V, J and clone size derive from that table, while D and trimming were established from the DNA sequence. The repertoire holds over 200,000 clones, with 84% as singletons.

The specimen was peripheral blood. The chain has TRBV7-3 and TRBJ2-1; 9 bases align to TRBD2. This sequence was found in a man between 50 and 59 years old with active or convalescent COVID-19. The CDR3 loop is CASSSFPRGGGTNEQFF. DNA for the CDR3: TGTGCCAGCAGCTCCTTCCCCCGCGGGGGGGGGACGAATGAGCAGTTCTTC.